This TCR beta chain was captured by sequencing in a study of spatial heterogeneity in lung cancer. Study-wide points: The number of expanded tumor alpha and beta chains correlated with mutation number.

Indicated time point: sample taken at primary tumor resection. TCRdb processed the 5' RACE reads anew with MiXCR; each CDR3 protein has one entry. The sample lists 1,200 or so distinct CDR3 sequences, approximately 24% occurring once. This CDR3 region has 18 residues. Germline loops: CDR1 LGHNA, CDR2 YSLEER. The V end was cut by 0 bases, the J end by 0 bases, with 14 bases between. Remarks on this clonotype: The target antigen is unknown.

Sequences were derived from lung tumor tissue, sampled at surgery. This chain uses TRBV4-3 with TRBJ1-4; D gene unclear. The receptor was derived from a male donor with early-stage non-small cell lung cancer. The CDR3 bases are TGCGCCAGCAGCCAAGATTATCCGGTTTTTGCAACTAATGAAAAACTGTTTTTT. This translates into CASSQDYPVFATNEKLFF.